This entry features one T cell receptor beta chain sequence. Repertoires were generated with immunoSEQ multiplex PCR, while TCRdb's copy carries only in-frame clones and drops some. Among roughly 170,000 clones listed, about nine tenths were seen once. Germline CDR1 reads MNHEY; CDR2 reads SMNVEV (reference sequence). The ends lost 5 bases at V and 3 bases at J; junction bases unmatched: 2. This CDR3 region has 13 residues. The sample belongs to a study of T cell responses to AZD1222 COVID-19 vaccine. The receptor was derived from an adult in good health. The sample consisted of peripheral blood, taken on day 0 of AZD1222 vaccination. The chain couples TRBV27 to TRBJ1-1, with TRBD1 matching over 8 bases. The CDR3 loop is CASSVDRDTEAFF. The CDR3 bases are TGTGCCAGCAGTGTGGACAGGGACACTGAAGCTTTCTTT.